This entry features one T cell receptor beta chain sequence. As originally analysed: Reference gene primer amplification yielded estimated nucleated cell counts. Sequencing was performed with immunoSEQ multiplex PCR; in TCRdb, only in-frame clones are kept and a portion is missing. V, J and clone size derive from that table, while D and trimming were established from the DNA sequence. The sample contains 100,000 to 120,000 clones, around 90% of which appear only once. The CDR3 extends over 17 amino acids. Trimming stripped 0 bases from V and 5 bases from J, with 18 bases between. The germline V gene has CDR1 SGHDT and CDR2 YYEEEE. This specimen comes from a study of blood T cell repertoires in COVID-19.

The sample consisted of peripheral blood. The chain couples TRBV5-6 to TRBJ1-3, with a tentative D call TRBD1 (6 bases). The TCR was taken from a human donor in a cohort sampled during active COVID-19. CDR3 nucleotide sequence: TGTGCCAGCAGCTTGGTAGGGGGAATCGGCATTCGAAACACCATATATTTT. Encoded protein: CASSLVGGIGIRNTIYF.